The source of this T cell receptor (beta chain) is a study of blood T cells in healthy people across ages. A sample-barcoded 5' primer and a J-beta primer mix were used in a second PCR of roughly 6 to 11 cycles. TCRdb ran MiXCR on the 5' RACE reads and lists one entry per CDR3 protein. The data hold 850,000 to 1,100,000 distinct CDR3 sequences, with 35% to 40% observed a single time. There are 15 residues in the CDR3. Trimming cost V 2 bases and J 12 bases; bases outside gene matches: 14. Per germline, CDR1 SGHRS and CDR2 YFSETQ. This chain links TRBV5-1 with TRBJ2-1, with 7 nucleotides matching TRBD2. The TCR originated in a man aged 18 to 29 in good health. The sequenced sample consisted of blood. This CDR3 is CASSFTGGFTDTQFF. CDR3 sequence (DNA): TGCGCCAGCAGCTTCACGGGGGGATTCACAGATACGCAGTTCTTC. The full variable domain, its missing parts supplied by reference TRBV5-1 and TRBJ2-1, is KAGVTQTPRYLIKTRGQQVTLSCSPISGHRSVSWYQQTPGQGLQFLFEYFSETQRNKGNFPGRFSGRQFSNSRSEMNVSTLELGDSALYLCASSFTGGFTDTQFFGPGTRLTVL.